This note documents a single T cell receptor (beta chain) sequence. This table comes from immunoSEQ multiplex PCR, and its TCRdb copy is limited to in-frame clones, with some not included. The sample shows about 40,000 clones, more than 70% of them seen only once. People who had autoimmune disease history or systemic immunosuppression were excluded. This sample was included in a study of OX40 agonist ivuxolimab in advanced cancers. In the study overall: Prior checkpoint blockade (anti-PD-1, anti-PD-L1 or anti-CTLA-4) was permitted; under 50% had it.

Per germline, CDR1 KGHSH and CDR2 LQKENI. V lost 5 bases to trimming and J lost 0 bases, with 9 bases between them. There are 14 residues in the CDR3. The source of this sequence is an adult with an advanced solid tumor such as melanoma, head and neck, liver or kidney cancer. The sample consisted of CD4+ or CD8+ T cells sorted from blood, taken in a trial of the OX40 agonist ivuxolimab. The V call is TRBV18, the J call TRBJ2-3; tentatively, D is TRBD1 or TRBD2 (5 bases each). Written as DNA, the CDR3 is TGTGCCAGCTCAGAGGGACCTAGCACAGATACGCAGTATTTT. Protein: CASSEGPSTDTQYF.